This TCR beta chain was recorded in a study of post-analysis software for immune sequencing data. The TCR beta cDNA libraries contained unique molecular identifiers. It was from roughly 1 to 10 million T cells that roughly 0.5 million cDNA molecules came. MiXCR, applied by TCRdb to the PCR reads, yields one record per CDR3 protein. Of roughly 800,000 distinct CDR3 sequences listed, roughly 50% are singletons. The sequenced material came from blood. The TCR originated in a girl aged 5 to 17 with multiple sclerosis.

The CDR3 loop is CASSYLSGNEQFF. The DNA of the CDR3 is TGTGCCAGCAGTTATCTTTCGGGGAATGAGCAGTTCTTC. V gene TRBV28 combines with J gene TRBJ2-1; a weak D match, TRBD2 (5 bases). V gave up 4 bases and J gave up 7 bases, with 11 bases separating them. Germline V gene sequence: CDR1 MDHEN, CDR2 SYDVKM. The CDR3 is made up of 13 amino acids.